The entry below gives a single T cell receptor beta chain sequence along with its context. The data stem from a study of T cells expressing NK-cell markers. Study-level information: The study sequenced eight donors, seven HCMV-seropositive and one seronegative.

TCRdb reprocessed the 5' RACE reads and keeps a single row for each CDR3 protein, giving no DNA. This table lists a few hundred thousand distinct CDR3 sequences. Germline V CDR1 and CDR2: SGHRS, YFSETQ. CDR3 size: 17 residues. The TCR comes from a man aged 18 to 30 in good health. The V gene is TRBV5-1, the J gene TRBJ2-3; TCRdb's assignment of TRBD2 cannot be checked, as there is no DNA. Sequencing used blood T cells: a sorted CD56 or NKG2C T cell subset, CD4+ or CD8+ T cells, or bulk PBMC T cells (not recorded which). The CDR3 protein is CASSLDGSGRAADTQYF.